A selection of T cell receptor beta chains follows, all from one sample in a study of CD8+ T cells in alopecia areata. Measured with immunoSEQ multiplex PCR; TCRdb has only the in-frame clones, and not every one. The table has about 270,000 clones, about 62% seen once; the top ten hold 0.93%. The sequences come from CD4+ T cells sorted from blood, collected at roughly week 52, from a patient treated with tofacitinib. Receptors were obtained from a human donor with alopecia areata. Both conserved end residues are part of each CDR3. Each record gives: clone size, V gene, J gene, D gene, CDR3 DNA, CDR3 protein. D genes are given only for firm matches. Size tells how often a clone was seen (once, few, many) or the class of an expanded clone, and some rows leave it out.

.	TRBV7-9	TRBJ2-1	.	TGTGCCAGCAGCGCCGGACAGCAGTTCTTC	CASSAGQQFF
.	TRBV30	TRBJ2-5	.	TGTGCCTGGCAAGGGGGATCAGAGACCCAGTACTTC	CAWQGGSETQYF
.	TRBV7-3	TRBJ1-1	.	TGTGCCAGCACTTCTACCCGGATCCTAAACGTATTTTCGGTTACTGAAGCTTTCTTT	CASTSTRILNVFSVTEAFF
once	TRBV6-5	TRBJ2-2	.	TGTGCCAGCGGAAGGGGAAGTGATTACACCGGGGAGCTGTTTTTT	CASGRGSDYTGELFF
.	TRBV29-1	TRBJ2-3	TRBD1	TGCAGCGTTGAAAAGGACAGGGGGCGCGTAGATACGCAGTATTTT	CSVEKDRGRVDTQYF
.	TRBV20-1	TRBJ2-5	.	TGCAGTGCTGGCCGTGAGACCCAGTACTTC	CSAGRETQYF
.	TRBV11-2	TRBJ1-2	.	TGTGCCAGCAGCCCCCTCGGGTTCTCGGTGGGTGGCTACACCTTC	CASSPLGFSVGGYTF
.	TRBV20-1	TRBJ2-1	TRBD2	TGCAGTGCTGGTAGCGGGGCCGAGGAGTTCTTC	CSAGSGAEEFF
.	TRBV5-6	TRBJ1-1	.	TGTGCCAGCAGCTTGGTTGGGGGCATGAACACTGAAGCTTTCTTT	CASSLVGGMNTEAFF
.	TRBV30	TRBJ1-1	.	TGTGCCTGGAGTGTACTCGGCGATAGGTCGGACACTGAAGCTTTCTTT	CAWSVLGDRSDTEAFF
few	TRBV29-1	TRBJ1-2	.	TGCAGCGTAACCGGGACGGACTATGGCTACACCTTC	CSVTGTDYGYTF
.	TRBV5-1	TRBJ1-6	.	TGCGCCAGCAGAGCTTCCCCTAGGACGGGGGGGAATTCACCCCTCCACTTT	CASRASPRTGGNSPLHF
.	TRBV30	TRBJ1-2	TRBD1	TGTGCCTGGAGACCAGGGGGAGGAGGCTACACCTTC	CAWRPGGGGYTF
few	TRBV11-2	TRBJ2-1	TRBD2	TGTGCCAGCAGCTTGGGTTGGCTAGCGGGGGATTACAATGAGCAGTTCTTC	CASSLGWLAGDYNEQFF
.	TRBV7-9	TRBJ1-5	.	TGTGCCAGCAGCTTAGGAACAGTGATCAATCAGCCCCAGCATTTT	CASSLGTVINQPQHF
few	TRBV20-1	TRBJ1-2	.	TGCAGTGCTAGGGCCGATTATGGCTACACCTTC	CSARADYGYTF
.	TRBV5-5	TRBJ1-5	TRBD1	TGTGCCACCTCCTTACAGGGGTTTCGCAATCAGCCCCAGCATTTT	CATSLQGFRNQPQHF
few	TRBV30	TRBJ1-5	.	TGTGCCTGGAGGAAAAAGGGATCCAGCAATCAGCCCCAGCATTTT	CAWRKKGSSNQPQHF
once	TRBV18	TRBJ2-7	.	TGTGCCAGCTCACCGGGCAGCTACGAGCAGTACTTC	CASSPGSYEQYF
.	TRBV18	TRBJ2-6	.	TGTGCCAGCTCACCAGGGCCGGGGGTAGCTGGGGCCAACGTCCTGACTTTC	CASSPGPGVAGANVLTF
.	TRBV5-1	TRBJ1-6	.	TGCGCCAGCAGTAGGGAAGCGAATTCACCCCTCCACTTT	CASSREANSPLHF
.	TRBV9	TRBJ2-7	.	TGTGCCAGCAGCGTAGGGGGTACCGATCACTACGAGCAGTACTTC	CASSVGGTDHYEQYF
few	TRBV2	TRBJ2-5	.	TGTGCCAGCACTGCCAACTTCCAAGAGACCCAGTACTTC	CASTANFQETQYF
.	TRBV30	TRBJ1-5	.	TGTGCCTGGTCACAGGGTATGGGCAATCAGCCCCAGCATTTT	CAWSQGMGNQPQHF
few	TRBV7-9	TRBJ1-1	.	TGTGCCAGCAGCCGGGAGGGCACTGAAGCTTTCTTT	CASSREGTEAFF
.	TRBV7-2	TRBJ1-2	.	TGTGCCAGCAGCTTATGGGTCTATGGCTACACCTTC	CASSLWVYGYTF
few	TRBV30	TRBJ2-3	TRBD2	TGTGCCTGGAGTGAAGGGCGGGGGTTCAATACGCAGTATTTT	CAWSEGRGFNTQYF
.	TRBV18	TRBJ2-5	.	TGTGCCAGCTCACCACCCGCAGAGACCCAGTACTTC	CASSPPAETQYF
.	TRBV5-4	TRBJ2-1	.	TGTGCCAGCAGCTTGCCGGGGCCTTACAATGAGCAGTTCTTC	CASSLPGPYNEQFF
.	TRBV7-2	TRBJ1-2	.	TGTGCCAGCAGCCGCCCTGACAGGCGGGGTGGCTACACCTTC	CASSRPDRRGGYTF
once	TRBV5-1	TRBJ2-5	.	TGCGCCAGCAGCTTACAGGCGGATGGCGTGACCCAGTACTTC	CASSLQADGVTQYF
.	TRBV4-3	TRBJ1-2	TRBD1	TGCGCCAGCAGCCAAGATCAGGGACAGAACTATGGCTACACCTTC	CASSQDQGQNYGYTF
.	TRBV7-9	TRBJ1-1	TRBD1	TGTGCCAGCAGCTTGGGACAGGGTTCGGAGACTGAAGCTTTCTTT	CASSLGQGSETEAFF
.	TRBV11-2	TRBJ2-3	TRBD1	TGTGCCAGCAGCTCACAGGGGGCAGATACGCAGTATTTT	CASSSQGADTQYF
.	TRBV30	TRBJ2-5	.	TGTGCCTGGAGTGTACTGGAGACCCAGTACTTC	CAWSVLETQYF
.	TRBV9	TRBJ2-2	.	TGTGCCAGCAGCCCCCAGTCCCTGGGCACCGGGGAGCTGTTTTTT	CASSPQSLGTGELFF
.	TRBV7-2	TRBJ2-3	TRBD2	TGTGCCAGCAGCTTAGTGCAGCGGGGCCTTACAGATACGCAGTATTTT	CASSLVQRGLTDTQYF
.	TRBV12-5	TRBJ1-6	TRBD1	TGTGCTAGTGTTCTCGGACAGGGAAATAATTCACCCCTCCACTTT	CASVLGQGNNSPLHF
few	TRBV11-2	TRBJ2-1	TRBD2	TGTGCCAGCAGCTCCCTACTAGCGGGGCTTAACAATGAGCAGTTCTTC	CASSSLLAGLNNEQFF
.	TRBV27	TRBJ2-7	TRBD1	TGTGCCAGCAGTTTATCCCGGACAGGGAACTACGAGCAGTACTTC	CASSLSRTGNYEQYF
.	TRBV29-1	TRBJ1-5	TRBD1	TGCAGCGTTGAGGCAGGGGGAGGTCAGCCCCAGCATTTT	CSVEAGGGQPQHF
.	TRBV29-1	TRBJ2-5	.	TGCAGCGTTGGTAGCAGGGAGACCCAGTACTTC	CSVGSRETQYF
.	TRBV4-3	TRBJ1-1	.	TGCGCCAGCAGCCGTGCAGTGAACACTGAAGCTTTCTTT	CASSRAVNTEAFF
.	TRBV11-2	TRBJ2-7	.	TGTGCCAGCAGCCCCAGAGTATCCTACGAGCAGTACTTC	CASSPRVSYEQYF
.	TRBV7-2	TRBJ1-1	TRBD1	TGTGCCAGCAGGTCTGAGGGGGCTGGCACTGAAGCTTTCTTT	CASRSEGAGTEAFF
.	TRBV30	TRBJ2-1	.	TGTGCCTGGAGCCCCTCCTACAATGAGCAGTTCTTC	CAWSPSYNEQFF
few	TRBV29-1	TRBJ1-1	.	TGCAGCGTTGATTTACAGGGCGAAGCTTTCTTT	CSVDLQGEAFF
.	TRBV30	TRBJ2-6	.	TGTGCCTGCAGGATGTGGGGGGCCAACGTCCTGACTTTC	CACRMWGANVLTF
once	TRBV4-3	TRBJ1-2	.	TGCGCCAGCAGCCAAGGTCGGGACCACTATGGCTACACCTTC	CASSQGRDHYGYTF
few	TRBV21-1	TRBJ2-7	.	TGTGCCAGCAGCAAAGAGGGACAGGGACCCTACGAGCAGTACTTC	CASSKEGQGPYEQYF
few	TRBV5-6	TRBJ2-5	.	TGTGCCAGCAGCCGTGTCCAGACCCAAGAGACCCAGTACTTC	CASSRVQTQETQYF
.	TRBV6-6	TRBJ1-5	.	TGTGCCAGCAGTTCAATTCAGGGTAATCAGCCCCAGCATTTT	CASSSIQGNQPQHF
.	TRBV7-2	TRBJ1-5	.	TGTGCCAGCAGCCCCAGGCCTGGACAGCGCAATCAGCCCCAGCATTTT	CASSPRPGQRNQPQHF
.	TRBV13	TRBJ2-5	.	TGTGCCAGCAGCCGCGGGGTTCAAGAGACCCAGTACTTC	CASSRGVQETQYF
.	TRBV11-2	TRBJ1-6	.	TGTGCCAGCAGCTTATCAATCAGGGTATCACCCCTCCACTTT	CASSLSIRVSPLHF
.	TRBV6-4	TRBJ1-1	.	TGTGCCAGCAGTCGGTTTACCGGTGGTGAAGCTTTCTTT	CASSRFTGGEAFF
.	TRBV29-1	TRBJ2-3	TRBD2	TGCAGCGTTGAGGTGGGACTAGCGGGGGCCGCAAGCACAGATACGCAGTATTTT	CSVEVGLAGAASTDTQYF